The present TCR beta chain was sequenced within a study of cytomegalovirus exposure and HLA in healthy donors. Looking at the study overall: Assignment to the Caucasian-associated ancestry cluster applied to approximately 80% of the approximately 360 genotyped donors. Points from the study as a whole: An analysis that came later showed most CMV-associated TCR beta chains appearing HLA-restricted.

Donors had nominal health at sampling but likely had unrecorded immune exposures. CDR1 is KGHSH and CDR2 is LQKENI in the germline V gene. The CDR3 extends over 15 amino acids. This clone was observed a handful of times. Antigen specificity is unknown. An end of the junction differs from the germline gene, which may be a read error. The PCR was carried out with 60 Vbeta primers and 13 Jbeta primers. The repertoire was sequenced with immunoSEQ multiplex PCR; TCRdb's copy has only in-frame clones and lacks some. The data hold 100,000 to 120,000 clones, with 60% to 85% observed a single time. Material: PBMCs. The V gene is TRBV18, the J gene TRBJ2-7; TRBD1 agrees at 7 bases. The clonotype was recovered from a woman in her twenties or thirties in good health and CMV-seronegative. The DNA of the CDR3 is TGTGCCAGCTCAGCACCGGGACAGAGCTCCTACGAGCAGTACTTC. Protein sequence: CASSAPGQSSYEQYF. The variable domain in full, completed from reference TRBV18 and TRBJ2-7, reads NAGVMQNPRHLVRRRGQEARLRCSPMKGHSHVYWYRQLPEEGLKFMVYLQKENIIDESGMPKERFSAEFPKEGPSILRIQQVVRGDSAAYFCASSAPGQSSYEQYFGPGTRLTVT.